This TCR beta chain was recovered during a study of CD8 T cells in Susac syndrome (dated by TCRdb to the late 2010s). Context from the whole study: The study used repertoire sequencing to test whether antigen drove CD8+ T cell activation and differentiation in Susac syndrome. The study compared CD8+ T cell repertoire clonality among 12 healthy donors, approximately 14 Susac syndrome patients and 15 multiple sclerosis patients. The full study reports these points: The number of individuals in the TCR sequencing and HLA analysis was recognized as being relatively small.

Peripheral blood CD8+ and CD4+ T cells from healthy donors, Susac syndrome patients and multiple sclerosis patients were profiled by high-throughput TCR beta sequencing. Treatment-naive patients with stable or active relapsing-remitting disease fulfilling revised McDonald criteria were used as multiple sclerosis controls. CD8+ TEMRA cells were enriched by FACS, while bulk CD8+ and CD4+ T cells were purified by magnetic negative isolation. Blood was collected in EDTA tubes and processed within 24 hours, with PBMCs isolated through density gradient centrifugation. PBMCs intended for TCR sequencing were frozen in liquid nitrogen and were later thawed in a 37 degrees C water bath. Purity of sorted or isolated CD4+, CD8+ and CD8+ TEMRA cells was at least 90%. Trimming at the junction amounts to 3 bases on V and 0 bases on J, and the germline ends lie 12 bases apart. Spanning cysteine to phenylalanine, the CDR3 consists of 15 amino acids. Solely the CDR3 DNA is kept, with 45 bases framed from the first base.

RNA was extracted using the RNeasy kit, and roughly 0.45 to 1 ug of the RNA was reverse transcribed with random hexamers. The immunoSEQ multiplex PCR assay, covering 54 Vbeta and 13 Jbeta segments, was used to amplify TCR beta CDR3 regions. PCR amplification bias was corrected using a synthetic template baseline for primer optimization and computational correction. The study's processing was this. Reads were annotated to V, D and J genes according to IMGT and were analyzed with immunoSEQ Analyzer, with only productive sequences retained. To calculate clonality, Shannon entropy was normalized by log2 of the number of productive unique sequences and then subtracted from one. Public and private clones were assessed among the 100 most prevalent clones of each patient and control. Clones were defined as Susac-specific if absent from the healthy and MS cohorts, from under 1,200 published viral clones and from other ImmuneACCESS disease sequences. Starting from the raw public reads, TCRdb applied fastp trimming at Q25, assembled clones with MiXCR and retained in-frame beta chains. Every entry covers one CDR3 protein and lists the most common genes and DNA from its rows. V and J calls and clone size were set by TCRdb, not the authors. The sample table shows some 140,000 distinct CDR3 sequences, and more than 75% are seen once. The ten biggest clones cover approximately 0.24% of the sample.

Regarding this clonotype: No antigen is known for it. The record has no base qualities; no much larger clone is one base away.

The sequencing sample was made of CD8+ T cells from PBMCs. This clonotype originated in a human donor with multiple sclerosis. The sequence is built from TRBV12-3 or TRBV12-4 and TRBJ2-7; the D segment could be TRBD2, given 5 matching bases. The base sequence is TGTGCCAGCAGTTTCTTCTTGAGGGCCTCCTACGAGCAGTACTTC. This gives the protein CASSFFLRASYEQYF.